This T cell receptor beta chain was captured in a study of blood T cell repertoires in COVID-19. V lost 6 bases and J lost 2, with 10 bases in between. Germline CDR1 is MNHEY and CDR2 is SVGAGI. The CDR3 loop spans 13 amino acids. The method was immunoSEQ multiplex PCR; TCRdb's version includes in-frame clones alone and lacks a portion of them. The sample has about 230,000 clones; over 80% are singletons. This TCR came from a woman younger than 45 who had been exposed to COVID-19. Specimen: PBMCs or T cells enriched from blood (not recorded which). The chain joins TRBV6-5 to TRBJ1-2; D remains unclear. CDR3 sequence (DNA): TGTGCCAGCAGCGAGACTATAAACTATGGCTACACCTTC. It encodes CASSETINYGYTF.